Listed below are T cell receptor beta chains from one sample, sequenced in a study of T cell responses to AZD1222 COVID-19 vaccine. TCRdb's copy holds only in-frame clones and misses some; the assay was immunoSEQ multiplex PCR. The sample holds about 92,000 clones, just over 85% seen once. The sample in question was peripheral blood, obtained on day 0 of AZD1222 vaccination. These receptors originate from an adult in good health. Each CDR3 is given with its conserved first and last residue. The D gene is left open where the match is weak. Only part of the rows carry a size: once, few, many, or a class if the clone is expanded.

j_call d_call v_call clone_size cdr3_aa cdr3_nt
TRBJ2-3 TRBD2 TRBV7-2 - CATSRVLAGGTDTQYF TGTGCCACCTCTAGGGTCCTAGCGGGAGGGACAGATACGCAGTATTTT
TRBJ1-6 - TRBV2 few CASTEARDSPLHF TGTGCCAGCACCGAAGCAAGGGATTCACCCCTCCACTTT
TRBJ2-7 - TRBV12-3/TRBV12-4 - CASSRSRYEQYF TGTGCCAGCAGTCGCAGCCGGTACGAGCAGTACTTC
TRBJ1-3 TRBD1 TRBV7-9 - CASSRQGSGNTIYF TGTGCCAGCAGCCGACAGGGATCTGGAAACACCATATATTTT
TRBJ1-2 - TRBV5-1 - CASSEEGDYGYTF TGCGCCAGCAGCGAGGAAGGGGACTATGGCTACACCTTC
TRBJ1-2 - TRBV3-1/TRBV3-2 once CASSDRDTSGYTF TGTGCCAGCAGCGACCGGGACACGAGCGGCTACACCTTC
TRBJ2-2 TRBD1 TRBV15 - CATSRDWSRQGFAGELFF TGTGCCACCAGCAGAGATTGGTCGAGACAGGGGTTCGCCGGGGAGCTGTTTTTT
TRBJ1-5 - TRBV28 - CASSNPGQPQHF TGTGCCAGCAGTAACCCGGGTCAGCCCCAGCATTTT
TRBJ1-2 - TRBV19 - CASSIGEAGAGYTF TGTGCCAGTAGTATAGGGGAGGCTGGGGCAGGCTACACCTTC
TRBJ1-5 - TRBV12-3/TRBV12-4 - CASSFGGYQPQHF TGTGCCAGCAGTTTCGGGGGATATCAGCCCCAGCATTTT
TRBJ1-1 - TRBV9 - CASSVLGDTEAFF TGTGCCAGCAGCGTATTGGGGGACACTGAAGCTTTCTTT
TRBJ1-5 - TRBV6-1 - CASSEVAGYSNQPQHF TGTGCCAGCAGTGAAGTAGCGGGGTATAGCAATCAGCCCCAGCATTTT
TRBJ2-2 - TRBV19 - CASWGRGNTGELFF TGTGCCAGTTGGGGCAGGGGGAACACCGGGGAGCTGTTTTTT
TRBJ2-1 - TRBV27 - CASSSPSRGDEQFF TGTGCCAGCAGTTCCCCTTCGAGGGGCGATGAGCAGTTCTTC
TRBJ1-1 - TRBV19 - CASSEQGNTEAFF TGTGCCAGTAGTGAACAGGGGAACACTGAAGCTTTCTTT
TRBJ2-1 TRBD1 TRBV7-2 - CASSRGQDNNEQFF TGTGCCAGCAGCCGGGGACAGGATAACAATGAGCAGTTCTTC
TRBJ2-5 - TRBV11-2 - CASSLGAKETQYF TGTGCCAGCAGCTTAGGGGCCAAAGAGACCCAGTACTTC
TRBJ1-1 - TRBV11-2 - CASSLLHQNTEAFF TGTGCCAGCAGCTTACTACACCAGAACACTGAAGCTTTCTTT
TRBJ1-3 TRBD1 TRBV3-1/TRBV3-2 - CASSQTGQGRTIYF TGTGCCAGCAGCCAAACCGGACAGGGAAGAACCATATATTTT
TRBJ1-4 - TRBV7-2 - CASSLVTGSDEKLFF TGTGCCAGCAGCTTAGTTACAGGGTCGGATGAAAAACTGTTTTTT
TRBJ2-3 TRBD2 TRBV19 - CASRLADTDTQYF TGTGCCAGCCGACTAGCGGACACAGATACGCAGTATTTT
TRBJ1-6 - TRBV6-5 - CASSETGSYNSPLHF TGTGCCAGCAGCGAGACGGGTTCCTATAATTCACCCCTCCACTTT
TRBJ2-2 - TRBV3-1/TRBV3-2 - CASSPVGRGELFF TGTGCCAGCAGCCCGGTCGGCCGCGGGGAGCTGTTTTTT
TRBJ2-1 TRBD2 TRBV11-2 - CASSSSGTYNEQFF TGTGCCAGCAGCTCTAGCGGGACTTACAATGAGCAGTTCTTC
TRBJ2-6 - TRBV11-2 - CASSRQGLSGANVLTF TGTGCCAGCAGCCGACAGGGACTCTCTGGGGCCAACGTCCTGACTTTC
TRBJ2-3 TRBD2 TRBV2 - CASRTRTSGGDTQYF TGTGCCAGCAGAACCCGGACTAGCGGCGGAGATACGCAGTATTTT
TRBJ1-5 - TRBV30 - CAWERSSGQPQHF TGTGCCTGGGAAAGGAGCTCCGGTCAGCCCCAGCATTTT
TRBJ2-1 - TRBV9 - CASSPISGNEQFF TGTGCCAGCAGCCCTATCTCCGGGAATGAGCAGTTCTTC
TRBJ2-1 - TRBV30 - CAWSVLAGGGEQFF TGTGCCTGGAGTGTACTAGCAGGGGGAGGTGAGCAGTTCTTC
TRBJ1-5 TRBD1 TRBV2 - CASSVWGQVNQPQHF TGTGCCAGCAGTGTATGGGGACAGGTTAATCAGCCCCAGCATTTT
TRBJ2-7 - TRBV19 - CASSSPGREQYF TGTGCCAGTAGTAGCCCAGGGAGGGAGCAGTACTTC
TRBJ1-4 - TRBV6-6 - CASSYENEKLFF TGTGCCAGCAGTTATGAGAATGAAAAACTGTTTTTT
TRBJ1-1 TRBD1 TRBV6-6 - CASSNRDRAGSKGFF TGTGCCAGCAGTAACCGGGACAGGGCAGGATCGAAAGGGTTCTTT
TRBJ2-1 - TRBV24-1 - CATSDPGTQVNEQFF TGTGCCACCAGTGACCCGGGGACCCAGGTAAATGAGCAGTTCTTC
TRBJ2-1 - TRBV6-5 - CASSPGERRRNEQFF TGTGCCAGCAGTCCCGGGGAACGTCGGCGTAATGAGCAGTTCTTC
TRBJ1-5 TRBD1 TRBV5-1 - CASSLETGNNQPQHF TGCGCCAGCAGCTTGGAGACAGGGAACAATCAGCCCCAGCATTTT
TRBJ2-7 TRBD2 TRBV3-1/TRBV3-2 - CASSQDRGGGYEQYF TGTGCCAGCAGCCAAGATCGTGGGGGGGGCTACGAGCAGTACTTC
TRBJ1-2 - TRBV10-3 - CAISESVQATYTF TGTGCCATCAGTGAGTCGGTGCAGGCAACTTACACCTTC
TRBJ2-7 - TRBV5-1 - CASSWGAGEAYEQYF TGCGCCAGCAGCTGGGGGGCGGGAGAGGCCTACGAGCAGTACTTC
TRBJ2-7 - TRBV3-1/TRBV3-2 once CASSSPPREQYF TGTGCCAGCAGCTCACCTCCTAGGGAGCAGTACTTC
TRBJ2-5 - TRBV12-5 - CASGSLYSPRYF TGTGCTAGTGGTTCCCTATATAGCCCACGGTACTTC
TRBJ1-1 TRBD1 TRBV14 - CASSQGTGFYLAEAFF TGTGCCAGCAGCCAAGGGACAGGGTTCTATTTGGCTGAAGCTTTCTTT
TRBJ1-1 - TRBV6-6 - CASSYERQHTEAFF TGTGCCAGCAGTTACGAGAGGCAGCACACTGAAGCTTTCTTT
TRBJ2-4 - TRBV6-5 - CASSYTRQTKNIQYF TGTGCCAGCAGTTACACCCGACAGACCAAAAACATTCAGTACTTC
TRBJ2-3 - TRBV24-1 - CATSDPGVTDTQYF TGTGCCACCAGTGACCCCGGGGTCACAGATACGCAGTATTTT
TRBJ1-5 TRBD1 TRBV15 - CATSRDEGTGSQPQHF TGTGCCACCAGCAGAGATGAAGGGACAGGGTCTCAGCCCCAGCATTTT
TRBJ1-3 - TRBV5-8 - CASSFGSGNTIYF TGTGCCAGCAGCTTTGGTTCGGGAAACACCATATATTTT
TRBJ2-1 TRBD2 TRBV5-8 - CASSFASSGTHEQFF TGTGCCAGCAGCTTTGCGTCTAGCGGGACCCATGAGCAGTTCTTC
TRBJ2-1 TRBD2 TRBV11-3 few CASSSRAGDRGNEQFF TGTGCCAGCAGCTCAAGAGCGGGAGATCGCGGTAATGAGCAGTTCTTC
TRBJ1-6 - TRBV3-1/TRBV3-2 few CASSQVAGGNSPLHF TGTGCCAGCAGCCAAGTAGCAGGCGGGAATTCACCCCTCCACTTT
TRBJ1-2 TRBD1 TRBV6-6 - CASSNTGGGYGYTF TGTGCCAGCAGTAACACAGGGGGGGGCTATGGCTACACCTTC
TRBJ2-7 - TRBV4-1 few CASSFAGTRKYEQYF TGCGCCAGCAGCTTCGCGGGGACAAGAAAGTACGAGCAGTACTTC
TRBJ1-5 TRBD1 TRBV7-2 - CASSFGQDQPQHF TGTGCCAGCAGCTTTGGACAGGATCAGCCCCAGCATTTT
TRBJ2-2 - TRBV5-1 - CASTGSYYNTGELFF TGCGCCAGCACCGGAAGCTACTATAACACCGGGGAGCTGTTTTTT
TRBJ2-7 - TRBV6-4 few CASSSDRLGGYEQYF TGTGCCAGCAGTTCCGACAGACTAGGGGGCTACGAGCAGTACTTC
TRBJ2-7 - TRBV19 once CASTRSQGPYEQYF TGTGCCAGTACCCGATCCCAGGGGCCCTACGAGCAGTACTTC
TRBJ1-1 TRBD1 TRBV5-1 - CASSWGQGNTEAFF TGCGCCAGCAGCTGGGGACAGGGGAACACTGAAGCTTTCTTT